This T cell receptor beta chain was identified in a study of monozygotic twins with inflammatory bowel disease. TCRdb re-called the 5' RACE reads and catalogs CDR3 proteins one per entry, DNA excluded. This sample carries a few hundred thousand distinct CDR3 sequences, with 5.6% going to the ten biggest clones. The CDR3 sequence is 15 residues long. Germline V lookup: CDR1 LNHDA, CDR2 SQIVND (reference sequence). Study-wide findings and caveats: Healthy co-twins, by inverse Simpson, had higher TCRbeta diversity than their siblings with IBD.

In regard to this clonotype: Its target is not known.

The chain uses TRBV19 and TRBJ2-7; as DNA is missing, the TRBD1 call by TCRdb cannot be tested. The sample consisted of blood. The receptor's source is a human donor with ulcerative colitis or Crohn's disease, or a healthy co-twin of an affected twin (not recorded which). The CDR3 protein is CASSKQGSRSYEQYF.